This entry lists 4 T cell receptor beta chains sequenced from one sample in a study of blood T cell repertoires in COVID-19. Profiling relied on immunoSEQ multiplex PCR, and the TCRdb table lists in-frame clones only, not all of them. Of about 190,000 clones listed, more than 60% are singletons. Sequenced: peripheral blood. These receptors all come from a man aged 50 to 59 who had recovered from COVID-19.

In nucleotides, the CDR3 is TGTGCCAGCAGTGAAGGAGGACAGGCTGGGGGCTATGGCTACACCTTC. The encoded protein is CASSEGGQAGGYGYTF. The V gene is TRBV6-1, the J gene TRBJ1-2; 7 bases align to TRBD1. There are 16 residues in the CDR3. Germline loops: CDR1 MNHNS, CDR2 SASEGT. The V gene end was trimmed by 1 base and the J gene end by 4 bases; junction bases not matched to a gene: 9.

The J gene is TRBJ2-1, the V gene TRBV20-1; TRBD2 matches at 7 bases. V dropped 2 bases and J dropped 14; count of bases not matched to a gene: 3. The germline V gene encodes CDR1 DFQATT and CDR2 SNEGSKA (reference sequence). CDR3 length equals 10 residues. The CDR3 DNA follows: TGCAGTGCTAGACTAGCGGAGGAGTTCTTC. This codes for CSARLAEEFF.

This clone was found once. The gene calls are TRBV3-1 (or the pseudogene TRBV3-2) and TRBJ2-3; 8 bases agree with TRBD2. V lost 4 bases to trimming and J lost 2 bases; unmatched junction nucleotides: 8. From germline, CDR1 is LGHDT and CDR2 YNNKEL (reference sequence). The CDR3 is 16 amino acids. The CDR3 DNA sequence: TGTGCCAGCAGCCTTGCCGGGACTAGTCCCACAGATACGCAGTATTTT. Translation gives CASSLAGTSPTDTQYF.

CDR3 DNA sequence: TGTGCCACCAGTGATAGGACAGGACTTAGCAATCAGCCCCAGCATTTT. Its protein is CATSDRTGLSNQPQHF. This sequence joins TRBV24-1 and TRBJ1-5, with 7 bases fitting TRBD1. Germline CDR1 is KGHDR and CDR2 is SFDVKD. The CDR3 is 16 amino acids. V was pared by 3 bases and J by 0 bases, with 4 bases of the junction left unmatched.